A single sample is the source of the 16 T cell receptor beta chains below, sequenced in a study of early T cells in non-severe SARS-CoV-2 infection. Via MiXCR, TCRdb re-called the 5' RACE reads, giving one row per CDR3 protein. This table has around 64,000 distinct CDR3 sequences, approximately 12% appearing once. Specimen: whole blood. These receptors were taken from an adult who was a healthcare worker with PCR-confirmed SARS-CoV-2 infection or an uninfected control (not recorded which).

This clonotype was detected ten times or more. The V and J genes are TRBV9 and TRBJ2-3, with a tentative D call TRBD1 (6 bases). The germline CDR1 and CDR2 sequences are SGDLS and YYNGEE. Trimming cost V 3 bases and J 3 bases, with 17 bases left between them. CDR3 length: 16 residues. CDR3 sequence: CASSAYQGRRTDTQYF. The CDR3, as DNA: TGTGCCAGCAGCGCGTATCAGGGGCGTCGTACAGATACGCAGTATTTT.

There are a few counts of this clonotype. The J gene is TRBJ2-2, the V gene TRBV4-2; D call uncertain. Germline CDR1 LGHNA, CDR2 YNFKEQ. Trimming stripped 0 bases from V and 6 bases from J, with 2 bases between. The CDR3 runs 12 residues. The CDR3 protein is CASSQEPGELFF. As DNA, the CDR3 is TGTGCCAGCAGCCAAGAACCCGGGGAGCTGTTTTTT.

This clonotype was found a few times. The chain recombines TRBV7-7 with TRBJ2-1; possibly TRBD1 for D (5 bases). There are 13 residues in the CDR3. The germline V gene has CDR1 SSHAT and CDR2 FNYEAQ (reference sequence). V was clipped by 3 bases and J by 4 bases, with 7 bases between them. The CDR3 DNA sequence: TGTGCCAGCAGCTTGGGGCAGTACAATGAGCAGTTCTTC. Protein sequence: CASSLGQYNEQFF. Together with reference TRBV7-7 and TRBJ2-1, the CDR3 gives the full variable domain: GAGVSQSPRYKVTKRGQDVTLRCDPISSHATLYWYQQALGQGPEFLTYFNYEAQPDKSGLPSDRFSAERPEGSISTLTIQRTEQRDSAMYRCASSLGQYNEQFFGPGTRLTVL.

The chain joins TRBV18 to TRBJ2-7, with 10 bases aligning to TRBD1. Germline-derived CDR1 and CDR2 are KGHSH and LQKENI. The CDR3 has 14 residues. Losses at the gene ends were 5 bases for V and 4 bases for J; bases not matched to a gene: 5. CDR3 sequence: CASSETGGGYEQYF. The CDR3 region has the DNA TGTGCCAGCTCAGAGACAGGGGGCGGTTACGAGCAGTACTTC.

This clonotype appeared many times. This chain connects TRBV30 to TRBJ2-7; D might be TRBD1 (5 bases). Trimming removed 0 bases at V and 4 bases at J, with 7 bases between. CDR1 GTSNPN and CDR2 SVGIG come from the germline V gene (reference sequence). CDR3 size: 12 residues. CDR3 in DNA: TGTGCCTGGAGTGTAGGGGTGTACGAGCAGTACTTC. Translation: CAWSVGVYEQYF.

The chain links TRBV29-1 to TRBJ1-1, with D tentatively TRBD1 (6 bases). The CDR3 spans 13 residues. Per germline, CDR1 SQVTM and CDR2 ANQGSEA. V was trimmed by 4 bases and J by 0 bases, leaving 9 bases between them. The CDR3 region is CSVVRGVNTEAFF. CDR3 in DNA: TGCAGCGTTGTAAGGGGGGTGAACACTGAAGCTTTCTTT.

The chain combines TRBV5-4 with TRBJ1-3; tentatively, D is TRBD1 (5 bases). This CDR3 is built from 15 residues. Per germline, CDR1 SGHNT and CDR2 YYREEE (reference sequence). The V end lost 4 bases, the J end lost 4 bases, and 15 bases lay between the germline ends. Written as DNA, the CDR3 is TGTGCCAGCAGCGGGGACCCACCAAGGGGAAACACCATATATTTT. Its protein product is CASSGDPPRGNTIYF.

The gene calls are TRBV5-1 and TRBJ1-6, with D possibly TRBD1 on 6 matching bases. Trimming removed 5 bases at V and 8 bases at J, with 14 bases between. The CDR3 consists of 14 residues. Per germline, CDR1 SGHRS and CDR2 YFSETQ. The CDR3 reads CASRPQGGDSPLHF. The CDR3 region has the DNA TGCGCCAGCAGACCACAGGGAGGCGATTCACCCCTCCACTTT.

This clonotype was counted ten times or more. The chain links TRBV6-5 to TRBJ1-2; maybe TRBD1 (6 bases). Germline loops: CDR1 MNHEY, CDR2 SVGAGI. The CDR3 consists of 15 residues. Trimming shortened V by 5 bases and J by 8 bases, and 21 bases separated the two germline ends. CDR3 protein: CASSNMEGDERGYTF. CDR3 nucleotide sequence: TGTGCCAGCAGTAATATGGAGGGGGACGAGCGGGGCTACACCTTC.

At least ten counts were recorded for this clonotype. The chain combines TRBV28 with TRBJ2-7, with D tentatively TRBD1 (6 bases). V gave up 5 bases and J gave up 7 bases, with 12 bases separating them. The CDR3 consists of 12 residues. Germline CDR1 MDHEN, CDR2 SYDVKM. The CDR3, as DNA: TGTGCCAGCAGTGTCGGGACAACGGAGCAGTACTTC. It translates to CASSVGTTEQYF.

This clonotype was picked up many times. This sequence joins TRBV20-1 and TRBJ2-1; D is perhaps TRBD2 (5 bases). V lost 5 bases to trimming and J lost 2 bases, with 13 bases between them. This CDR3 comprises 14 residues. Germline assignment: CDR1 DFQATT and CDR2 SNEGSKA (reference sequence). The CDR3 protein is CSAADYLPYNEQFF. The CDR3 DNA follows: TGCAGTGCTGCTGACTACCTACCCTACAATGAGCAGTTCTTC.

This clonotype was counted only a few times. The chain recombines TRBV7-7 with TRBJ2-5, with 8 bases that match TRBD2. This CDR3 is 15 amino acids long. Trimming took 5 bases from V and 6 from J; bases not matched to a gene: 11. The germline V gene encodes CDR1 SSHAT and CDR2 FNYEAQ (reference sequence). The CDR3 loop is CASSNPTSGGKTQYF. In DNA form, the CDR3 reads TGTGCCAGCAGCAACCCAACGAGCGGGGGAAAGACCCAGTACTTC.

The V and J genes are TRBV10-3 and TRBJ2-5; D gene unclear. Germline CDR1 reads ENHRY; CDR2 reads SYGVKD. The CDR3 has 15 amino acids. V was clipped by 0 bases and J by 2 bases, with 10 bases between them. In nucleotides, the CDR3 is TGTGCCATCAGTGAGTCTTTGGGCGTTCAAGAGACCCAGTACTTC. This gives the protein CAISESLGVQETQYF.

This clonotype was counted at least ten times. The gene calls are TRBV7-9 and TRBJ1-3, with D possibly TRBD1 on 5 matching bases. Germline values: CDR1 SEHNR, CDR2 FQNEAQ (reference sequence). Trimming took off 9 bases at V and 0 bases at J, with 15 bases between the two ends. CDR3 length: 15 amino acids. For the CDR3, the DNA is TGTGCCAGAGGGACCGACCAACTCTCTGGAAACACCATATATTTT. It is translated as CARGTDQLSGNTIYF.

This sequence joins TRBV15 and TRBJ2-7, with D hard to call. The CDR3 is 14 amino acids. The V end lost 0 bases, the J end lost 3 bases, and 9 bases lay between the germline ends. The germline gives CDR1 LNHNV, CDR2 YYDKDF (reference sequence). The CDR3 is CATSRDPGLYEQYF. In DNA, the CDR3 is TGTGCCACCAGCAGAGATCCAGGCCTCTACGAGCAGTACTTC.

The chain combines TRBV7-2 with TRBJ1-5; the D is unclear. There are 12 residues in the CDR3. Between the trimmed V and J ends, which lost 1 base and 6 bases, there was a span of 4 bases. The germline gives CDR1 SGHTA, CDR2 FQGNSA. CDR3 protein: CASSLEPQPQHF. CDR3 nucleotides: TGTGCCAGCAGCTTAGAGCCTCAGCCCCAGCATTTT.